Below are 24 T cell receptor beta chains sequenced from a single sample in a study of cytomegalovirus exposure and HLA in healthy donors. PCR primers comprised 60 Vbeta and 13 Jbeta primers. Method: immunoSEQ multiplex PCR; TCRdb's copy keeps in-frame clones and lacks some. There are around 86,000 clones in the sample; 70% to 85% occur only once, and 2.5% to 3% lies in the top ten. Sequenced: PBMCs. These receptors all stem from a man between 50 and 59 years old in good health and CMV-seropositive.

This clone was recorded a few times. This sequence joins TRBV6-5 and TRBJ2-5; 7 bases map to TRBD2. The length of the CDR3 is 14 residues. The germline V gene encodes CDR1 MNHEY and CDR2 SVGAGI. V was clipped by 5 bases and J by 5 bases; unmatched bases: 8. Here the CDR3 DNA reads TGTGCCAGCAGTCCCCTGGGGGAGGGGGAGACCCAGTACTTC. Residues: CASSPLGEGETQYF.

The chain uses TRBV6-1 and TRBJ2-5, with 9 bases matching TRBD1. The J call may be mistaken, given a closer DNA end match to TRBJ2-7. CDR3 length: 16 amino acids. Germline V gene data show CDR1 as MNHNS and CDR2 as SASEGT. CDR3 loop: CASSEPITGGRYEQYF. The CDR3 DNA reads TGTGCCAGCAGCGAACCGATCACAGGGGGCCGGTACGAGCAGTACTTC.

This clone has a single count. The chain joins TRBV7-2 to TRBJ2-7; D gene uncertain. V was pared by 2 bases and J by 2 bases, with 22 bases between. In germline, CDR1 is SGHTA, CDR2 FQGNSA. This CDR3 region has 18 residues. The CDR3 DNA reads as TGTGCCAGCAGCTTACATATCTTCGGGTCCGCCGAAACCTACGAGCAGTACTTC. Amino acids: CASSLHIFGSAETYEQYF. The entire variable domain, with the rest obtained from reference TRBV7-2 and TRBJ2-7, is as follows: GAGVSQSPSNKVTEKGKDVELRCDPISGHTALYWYRQSLGQGLEFLIYFQGNSAPDKSGLPSDRFSAERTGGSVSTLTIQRTQQEDSAVYLCASSLHIFGSAETYEQYFGPGTRLTVT.

V is TRBV29-1 and J is TRBJ1-1, with no clear D. Per germline, CDR1 SQVTM and CDR2 ANQGSEA. V gave up 2 bases and J gave up 3 bases, with 4 bases separating them. This CDR3 comprises 11 residues. This CDR3 reads CSVEWHTEAFF. Here the CDR3 DNA reads TGCAGCGTTGAATGGCACACTGAAGCTTTCTTT.

This chain joins TRBV30 and TRBJ2-5; the D gene is possibly TRBD2 (6 bases). The germline gives CDR1 GTSNPN, CDR2 SVGIG (reference sequence). Trimming left V 2 bases short and J 5 bases short, with 12 bases between. This CDR3 region has 13 residues. CDR3 in DNA: TGTGCCTGGAGTCGAGGGGCGGGGGAGACCCAGTACTTC. It translates to CAWSRGAGETQYF.

J is TRBJ2-1 and V is TRBV13; TRBD2 aligns across 12 bases. Germline trimming cut 2 bases from V and 0 bases from J; bases unmatched to any gene: 8. Germline assignment: CDR1 PRHDT and CDR2 FYEKMQ (reference sequence). CDR3 length: 19 residues. The CDR3 protein is CASSLRTSGAITSYNEQFF. The DNA for the CDR3 is TGTGCCAGCAGCTTAAGGACTAGCGGGGCAATAACCTCCTACAATGAGCAGTTCTTC. Together with reference TRBV13 and TRBJ2-1, the CDR3 gives the full variable domain: AAGVIQSPRHLIKEKRETATLKCYPIPRHDTVYWYQQGPGQDPQFLISFYEKMQSDKGSIPDRFSAQQFSDYHSELNMSSLELGDSALYFCASSLRTSGAITSYNEQFFGPGTRLTVL.

J is TRBJ2-7 and V is TRBV6-5; 11 nucleotides match TRBD1. The CDR3 sequence is 15 residues long. CDR1 MNHEY and CDR2 SVGAGI come from the germline V gene. The trim removed 2 bases at V and 1 base at J, leaving 1 base unmatched. This CDR3 is CASSYGTGGSYEQYF. CDR3 DNA sequence: TGTGCCAGCAGTTACGGGACAGGGGGTTCCTACGAGCAGTACTTC.

The chain links TRBV15 to TRBJ2-2; 9 nucleotides align to TRBD2. The CDR3 is made up of 18 amino acids. The germline gives CDR1 LNHNV, CDR2 YYDKDF (reference sequence). V was pared by 1 base and J by 9 bases, with 15 bases of the junction left unmatched. The CDR3 loop is CATSRAGSGRVLERELFF. As DNA, the CDR3 is TGTGCCACCAGCAGAGCCGGTAGCGGGAGAGTATTGGAGAGGGAGCTGTTTTTT.

J is TRBJ2-2 and V is TRBV11-3; TRBD1 aligns across 10 bases. V dropped 1 base and J dropped 4; count of bases not matched to a gene: 3. The length of the CDR3 is 16 residues. Germline assignment: CDR1 SGHNT and CDR2 YENEEA. The CDR3 reads CASSLADRGITGELFF. In nucleotides, the CDR3 is TGTGCCAGCAGCTTAGCGGACAGGGGGATCACCGGGGAGCTGTTTTTT.

V usage is TRBV9 and J usage is TRBJ2-3, with 10 bases identical to TRBD2. The CDR3 is 15 amino acids. CDR1 and CDR2 (germline): SGDLS, YYNGEE. With 1 base clipped from V and 3 bases from J, the junction kept 2 bases outside the gene matches. CDR3 DNA sequence: TGTGCCAGCAGCGTATCTAGCGGGAGTACAGATACGCAGTATTTT. This gives the protein CASSVSSGSTDTQYF.

J is TRBJ1-4 and V is TRBV4-1, with 7 nucleotides matching TRBD1. The CDR3 contains 17 residues. V was pared by 0 bases and J by 4 bases, with 8 bases of the junction left unmatched. The V gene's germline CDR1 is MGHRA and CDR2 YSYEKL. The CDR3, as DNA: TGCGCCAGCAGCCAAGAATATGGCACAGGGGTTAATGAAAAACTGTTTTTT. The encoded protein is CASSQEYGTGVNEKLFF.

The V and J genes are TRBV7-8 and TRBJ1-5, with D possibly matching TRBD1 (5 bases). The V and J ends lost 1 base and 0 bases respectively, with 19 bases between them. Germline V gene data show CDR1 as SGHVS and CDR2 as FQNEAQ. The CDR3 is 19 residues long. CDR3 sequence: CASSLVDVLGDYSNQPQHF. The CDR3 DNA reads TGTGCCAGCAGCTTAGTAGACGTCTTGGGGGACTATAGCAATCAGCCCCAGCATTTT.

The chain links TRBV14 to TRBJ1-4; D is uncertain. The CDR3 consists of 15 residues. Trimming cost V 1 base and J 5 bases, with 11 bases left between them. Looked up from germline, CDR1 is SGHDN and CDR2 is FVKESK. The DNA of the CDR3 is TGTGCCAGCAGCCAAGTGGCAGAGCGAAATGAAAAACTGTTTTTT. Its protein is CASSQVAERNEKLFF.

With regard to this clone: The junction departs from the called germline gene at one end, perhaps through a read error. The genes are TRBV7-9 and TRBJ2-1; possibly TRBD1 for D (5 bases). CDR1 is SEHNR and CDR2 is FQNEAQ in the germline V gene (reference sequence). This CDR3 spans 13 amino acids. The CDR3 sequence: CSSSTTGRDEQFF. In DNA form, the CDR3 reads TGTTCCAGCAGCACTACAGGTCGCGATGAGCAGTTCTTC. The full variable domain, its missing parts supplied by reference TRBV7-9 and TRBJ2-1, is DTGVSQNPRHKITKRGQNVTFRCDPISEHNRLYWYRQTLGQGPEFLTYFQNEAQLEKSRLLSDRFSAERPKGSFSTLEIQRTEQGDSAMYLCSSSTTGRDEQFFGPGTRLTVL.

The chain has TRBV2 and TRBJ1-5, with 9 bases matching TRBD1. CDR1 SNHLY and CDR2 FYNNEI come from the germline V gene. The ends lost 3 bases at V and 7 bases at J; junction bases unmatched: 4. The CDR3 contains 14 residues. As DNA, the CDR3 is TGTGCCAGCAGTGACGGACAGGGGTGGCAGCCCCAGCATTTT. As protein: CASSDGQGWQPQHF.

The chain recombines TRBV7-2 with TRBJ1-1; D unresolved. Germline-derived CDR1 and CDR2 are SGHTA and FQGNSA. There are 15 residues in the CDR3. V lost 3 bases to trimming and J lost 0 bases, with 11 bases between them. The CDR3 region is CASSFLLGVNTEAFF. CDR3 DNA: TGTGCCAGCAGCTTCCTTCTAGGTGTGAACACTGAAGCTTTCTTT.

The rearrangement joins TRBV2 to TRBJ2-3, with 8 bases fitting TRBD2. The J segment lost 2 bases and the V segment lost 5 bases, leaving 9 bases of the junction unmatched. Germline CDR1 and CDR2: SNHLY and FYNNEI. The CDR3 contains 16 residues. CDR3 residues: CASSNLRAGATDTQYF. The DNA for the CDR3 is TGTGCCAGCAGTAACCTAAGAGCGGGAGCCACAGATACGCAGTATTTT.

The V gene is TRBV10-3, the J gene TRBJ1-2; D perhaps matches TRBD1 (6 bases). CDR1 ENHRY and CDR2 SYGVKD come from the germline V gene. This CDR3 spans 16 amino acids. Trimming shortened V by 3 bases and J by 4 bases, and 18 bases separated the two germline ends. The CDR3 reads CAISDTTGSGGYGYTF. CDR3 DNA sequence: TGTGCCATCAGTGACACAACAGGGTCCGGTGGCTATGGCTACACCTTC.

This clone was counted once. The V gene is TRBV9, the J gene TRBJ2-5; D call uncertain. The germline V gene has CDR1 SGDLS and CDR2 YYNGEE. The CDR3 consists of 18 residues. Between the trimmed V and J ends, which lost 3 bases and 0 bases, there was a span of 21 bases. The CDR3 DNA reads TGTGCCAGCAGCGCCGGCCCCGCCTCGCGGTCGTACCAAGAGACCCAGTACTTC. Translating it yields CASSAGPASRSYQETQYF.

The J gene is TRBJ2-1, the V gene TRBV11-3, with D unresolved. V lost 5 bases, J lost 1 base, and 15 bases lay in between. Germline V lookup: CDR1 SGHNT, CDR2 YENEEA. The CDR3 consists of 16 residues. Here the CDR3 DNA reads TGTGCCAGCAGCCCCCCAGTGGGCACATCCTACAATGAGCAGTTCTTC. As protein: CASSPPVGTSYNEQFF.

This chain joins TRBV19 and TRBJ1-1; D perhaps matches TRBD1 (6 bases). The V end lost 0 bases, the J end lost 1 base, and 18 bases lay between the germline ends. Germline CDR1 and CDR2: LNHDA and SQIVND (reference sequence). The CDR3 runs to 18 residues. CDR3 coding DNA: TGTGCCAGTAGTATAGACACCCGAGGGGGGGTTCGGAACACTGAAGCTTTCTTT. Encoded protein: CASSIDTRGGVRNTEAFF.

This clone appeared a single time. The chain employs TRBV18 and TRBJ2-7; 8 bases are a match to TRBD1. V shed 3 bases and J 5 bases; nucleotides not matched to a gene: 6. Germline values: CDR1 KGHSH, CDR2 LQKENI. CDR3 size: 14 residues. The CDR3 DNA is TGTGCCAGCTCACCGAGGACAGGGTGGGACGAGCAGTACTTC. Protein: CASSPRTGWDEQYF.

This clone appeared once. The chain carries TRBV5-1 and TRBJ2-3; 12 bases match TRBD2. The junction had 7 bases not matched to a gene; V was cut back by 4 bases and J by 4 bases. Germline assignment: CDR1 SGHRS and CDR2 YFSETQ. The CDR3 loop spans 16 amino acids. This CDR3 reads CASSQRLAGVADTQYF. CDR3 sequence (DNA): TGCGCCAGCAGCCAAAGACTAGCGGGAGTAGCAGATACGCAGTATTTT.

This chain connects TRBV5-1 to TRBJ2-7; 8 bases match TRBD2. J gave up 6 bases and V 0 bases, and 2 bases lay outside the gene matches. Germline V gives CDR1 SGHRS, CDR2 YFSETQ. This CDR3 spans 13 amino acids. The CDR3 reads CASSLAGGVEQYF. CDR3 bases: TGCGCCAGCAGCTTGGCCGGGGGGGTCGAGCAGTACTTC.